These 32 T cell receptor beta chains were sequenced from one sample in a study of T cell repertoires in cytomegalovirus infection. TCRdb re-analysed the reads in MiXCR, keeping a single row per CDR3 protein. The sample has under 200,000 distinct CDR3 sequences, approximately 9.6% seen once. Sequences were obtained from PBMCs. The receptors were sampled from a human donor in good health (CMV status not recorded). Some clones in this sample may be carry-over from other donors' samples.

The chain recombines TRBV5-8 with TRBJ2-3; perhaps D is TRBD1 or TRBD2 (5 bases each). The germline V gene encodes CDR1 SGHTS and CDR2 YDEGEE. The CDR3 covers 13 residues. Trimming left V 6 bases short and J 5 bases short, with 13 bases between. The CDR3 reads CASILGERDTQYF. The CDR3 DNA sequence: TGTGCCAGCATCCTGGGGGAGAGAGATACGCAGTATTTT.

The sample holds many counts of this clonotype. The chain has TRBV7-6 and TRBJ2-7; 8 nucleotides align to TRBD1. The CDR3 sequence is 14 residues long. The germline gives CDR1 SGHVS, CDR2 FNYEAQ. The V segment lost 4 bases and the J segment 4 bases; nucleotides outside the gene matches: 6. Written as DNA, the CDR3 is TGTGCCAGCAGCTCATACCGGGACAGGTACGAGCAGTACTTC. It translates to CASSSYRDRYEQYF.

In its sample, this clonotype was seen many times. The rearrangement uses TRBV7-2 and TRBJ2-3; D assignment may be TRBD1 or TRBD2 (5 bases each). The CDR3 loop spans 15 amino acids. Trimming shortened V by 1 base and J by 4 bases, and 12 bases separated the two germline ends. The germline V gene has CDR1 SGHTA and CDR2 FQGNSA. The CDR3 reads CASSLGGTSADTQYF. As DNA, the CDR3 is TGTGCCAGCAGCTTAGGGGGGACGTCCGCAGATACGCAGTATTTT.

This clonotype was counted ten times or more. The chain has TRBV7-2 and TRBJ1-2; 7 bases are a match to TRBD1. J gave up 7 bases and V 4 bases, and 6 bases lay outside the gene matches. The CDR3 is 13 amino acids. Germline V gene sequence: CDR1 SGHTA, CDR2 FQGNSA. Here the CDR3 DNA reads TGTGCCAGCAGCTCAAGACAGGGTTCTGGCTACACCTTC. As protein: CASSSRQGSGYTF.

This clonotype occurred a few times. The rearrangement joins TRBV20-1 to TRBJ2-7, with TRBD2 identical over 9 bases. Germline loops: CDR1 DFQATT, CDR2 SNEGSKA (reference sequence). J lost 3 bases, V lost 2 bases, and 5 bases had no gene match. The length of the CDR3 is 14 residues. The CDR3 protein is CSARYSGSSYEQYF. The CDR3 DNA is TGCAGTGCTAGATATAGCGGGAGTAGCTACGAGCAGTACTTC.

This clonotype has a handful of counts. The rearrangement joins TRBV7-2 to TRBJ2-7; D is ambiguous. The CDR3 has 14 residues. Germline loops: CDR1 SGHTA, CDR2 FQGNSA. V lost 1 base to trimming and J lost 7 bases, with 14 bases between them. CDR3 coding DNA: TGTGCCAGCAGCTTAGGGCCTGGCCCCAGTGAGCAGTACTTC. Translation: CASSLGPGPSEQYF.

The chain is built from TRBV28 and TRBJ1-4, with no clear D. The CDR3 is 19 amino acids. Germline CDR1 reads MDHEN; CDR2 reads SYDVKM. V lost 6 bases to trimming and J lost 0 bases, with 23 bases between them. CDR3 sequence reads: CASRIRGRTARPTNEKLFF. The CDR3 nucleotides read TGTGCCAGCAGAATTAGAGGCCGGACGGCGAGACCAACTAATGAAAAACTGTTTTTT.

There are many counts of this clonotype. This sequence joins TRBV7-9 and TRBJ2-1; TRBD1 matches at 9 bases. The CDR3 spans 13 residues. CDR1 is SEHNR and CDR2 is FQNEAQ in the germline V gene (reference sequence). Unmatched junction bases numbered 6, after V lost 6 bases and J lost 9 bases. The DNA of the CDR3 is TGTGCCAGCAGTGCCGGGACAGGGTTTGAGCAGTTCTTC. Translated: CASSAGTGFEQFF.

The V gene is TRBV6-6, the J gene TRBJ2-4; 9 bases map to TRBD2. Trimming at V came to 5 bases and at J to 1 base, leaving 12 bases not matched to a gene. This CDR3 region has 18 residues. The germline gives CDR1 MNHNY, CDR2 SVGAGI (reference sequence). The CDR3 loop is CASSMGLSGGIAKNIQYF. CDR3 nucleotides: TGTGCCAGCAGTATGGGTCTTAGCGGGGGAATCGCCAAAAACATTCAGTACTTC.

This chain connects TRBV20-1 to TRBJ1-2; 7 bases are a match to TRBD1. The ends lost 5 bases at V and 3 bases at J; junction bases unmatched: 9. The CDR3 spans 14 residues. Germline-derived CDR1 and CDR2 are DFQATT and SNEGSKA (reference sequence). The CDR3 region is CSALTEQGYYGYTF. CDR3 nucleotides: TGCAGTGCTCTCACTGAACAGGGGTACTATGGCTACACCTTC.

Ten or more counts support this clonotype. The chain joins TRBV15 to TRBJ2-6; D is ambiguous. Germline V gene sequence: CDR1 LNHNV, CDR2 YYDKDF (reference sequence). The CDR3 is 17 residues long. The germline V and J ends were trimmed by 0 bases and 0 bases, with 9 bases remaining between them. As DNA, the CDR3 is TGTGCCACCAGCAGAGATACAACAGTCTCTGGGGCCAACGTCCTGACTTTC. It specifies CATSRDTTVSGANVLTF. Variable domain in full (rest from reference TRBV15 and TRBJ2-6): DAMVIQNPRYQVTQFGKPVTLSCSQTLNHNVMYWYQQKSSQAPKLLFHYYDKDFNNEADTPDNFQSRRPNTSFCFLDIRSPGLGDTAMYLCATSRDTTVSGANVLTFGAGSRLTVL.

This clonotype has at least ten counts. The gene calls are TRBV12-3 or TRBV12-4 and TRBJ2-5, with 9 bases matching TRBD1. CDR3 size: 14 residues. V lost 8 bases and J lost 1; bases outside the gene matches: 5. This CDR3 reads CASQRTGAQETQYF. The CDR3, as DNA: TGTGCCAGCCAGAGGACAGGGGCCCAAGAGACCCAGTACTTC.

This clonotype was found many times. This chain connects TRBV20-1 to TRBJ2-2, with TRBD2 identical over 9 bases. Per germline, CDR1 DFQATT and CDR2 SNEGSKA (reference sequence). Trimming at V came to 0 bases and at J to 6 bases, leaving 8 bases not matched to a gene. The CDR3 has 16 residues. The CDR3 DNA is TGCAGTGCTAGAGATTTTAGCGGGGGAGAAGCCGGGGAGCTGTTTTTT. Protein: CSARDFSGGEAGELFF.

This chain connects TRBV4-1 to TRBJ1-1, with D unresolved. Germline loops: CDR1 MGHRA, CDR2 YSYEKL. The V and J ends lost 1 base and 5 bases respectively, with 8 bases between them. CDR3 length: 13 residues. The CDR3 coding sequence is TGCGCCAGCAGCCAAGTAACGGGTACTGAAGCTTTCTTT. As protein: CASSQVTGTEAFF.

This sequence joins TRBV6-2 or TRBV6-3 and TRBJ1-5; D is unresolved. Germline lookup yields CDR1 MNHEY and CDR2 SVGEGT. Trimming shortened V by 0 bases and J by 6 bases, and 6 bases separated the two germline ends. The CDR3 runs to 13 residues. CDR3 nucleotides: TGTGCCAGCAGTTACTCGGGCTCTCAGCCCCAGCATTTT. Translated, it gives CASSYSGSQPQHF.

Many counts were recorded for this clonotype. The V and J genes are TRBV12-3 or TRBV12-4 and TRBJ1-2; possible D gene TRBD1, 5 bases. The CDR3 runs 14 residues. V dropped 5 bases and J dropped 6 bases, with 16 bases sitting between them. CDR3 nucleotide sequence: TGTGCCAGCAGTCCCACGGGGCGGGAAAATGGCTACACCTTC. Translation: CASSPTGRENGYTF.

Many counts were recorded for this clonotype. The rearrangement links TRBV19 to TRBJ1-1; D remains unclear. V was clipped by 3 bases and J by 6 bases, with 11 bases between them. The germline V gene has CDR1 LNHDA and CDR2 SQIVND (reference sequence). This CDR3 region has 13 residues. The CDR3 here is CASSIYGGAEAFF. The CDR3 nucleotides read TGTGCCAGTAGTATTTATGGAGGAGCTGAAGCTTTCTTT.

The chain uses TRBV28 and TRBJ2-1, with unresolved D. The CDR3 extends over 12 amino acids. Per the germline V gene, CDR1 is MDHEN and CDR2 is SYDVKM. V was clipped by 6 bases and J by 4 bases, with 7 bases between them. The CDR3 spells CASRTAYNEQFF. CDR3 in DNA: TGTGCCAGCAGAACAGCTTACAATGAGCAGTTCTTC. The whole variable domain, filled in from reference TRBV28 and TRBJ2-1, reads DVKVTQSSRYLVKRTGEKVFLECVQDMDHENMFWYRQDPGLGLRLIYFSYDVKMKEKGDIPEGYSVSREKKERFSLILESASTNQTSMYLCASRTAYNEQFFGPGTRLTVL.

In its sample, this clonotype was seen many times. The gene calls are TRBV28 and TRBJ2-3, with a possible D match to TRBD2 (5 bases). The CDR3 is made up of 15 amino acids. Germline V gene lookup returns CDR1 MDHEN and CDR2 SYDVKM. The germline V and J ends were trimmed by 6 bases and 2 bases, with 15 bases remaining between them. CDR3 DNA sequence: TGTGCCAGCAGCGGAAGCGGAATGAACACAGATACGCAGTATTTT. Translating it yields CASSGSGMNTDTQYF.

The sample holds many counts of this clonotype. The chain couples TRBV7-2 to TRBJ1-4, with TRBD1 matching over 7 bases. CDR1 and CDR2 from the germline V gene are SGHTA and FQGNSA. The CDR3 is 14 amino acids. V shed 5 bases, J shed 11 bases, and the junction held 11 bases outside the gene matches. The CDR3, as DNA: TGTGCCAGCAGCCCCGACAGGGCCGCGGGGAAACTGTTTTTT. Translation gives CASSPDRAAGKLFF.

This clonotype was found many times. V and J are TRBV14 and TRBJ2-1, with 10 positions matching TRBD2. The germline gives CDR1 SGHDN, CDR2 FVKESK. The length of the CDR3 is 16 residues. Trimming removed 4 bases from V and 6 bases from J; junction bases left unmatched: 9. The CDR3 bases are TGTGCCAGCAGCCCCTCTAGCGGGAGATTTGGCAATGAGCAGTTCTTC. Protein product: CASSPSSGRFGNEQFF.

The chain recombines TRBV11-3 with TRBJ1-5; 9 nucleotides agree with TRBD1. The CDR3 is made up of 19 amino acids. The germline gives CDR1 SGHNT, CDR2 YENEEA. The V segment lost 1 base and the J segment 0 bases; nucleotides outside the gene matches: 10. CDR3 DNA sequence: TGTGCCAGCAGCTTAGTCTGCGACAGGGGGATCTATAGCAATCAGCCCCAGCATTTT. Translation gives CASSLVCDRGIYSNQPQHF. The whole variable domain, filled in from reference TRBV11-3 and TRBJ1-5, reads EAGVVQSPRYKIIEKKQPVAFWCNPISGHNTLYWYLQNLGQGPELLIRYENEEAVDDSQLPKDRFSAERLKGVDSTLKIQPAELGDSAVYLCASSLVCDRGIYSNQPQHFGDGTRLSIL.

This clonotype was observed many times. This chain joins TRBV7-2 and TRBJ1-1, with TRBD1 identical over 8 bases. Germline CDR1 is SGHTA and CDR2 is FQGNSA. The CDR3 length is 14 residues. V lost 5 bases and J lost 3; bases outside the gene matches: 5. This chain's CDR3 is CASSITGGDTEAFF. The CDR3 region has the DNA TGTGCCAGCAGCATAACAGGGGGTGACACTGAAGCTTTCTTT.

This clonotype occurred many times. The V and J genes are TRBV4-3 and TRBJ1-1; the D gene is possibly TRBD1 (5 bases). The CDR3 loop spans 13 amino acids. The germline V and J ends were trimmed by 3 bases and 3 bases, with 8 bases remaining between them. From germline, CDR1 is LGHNA and CDR2 YSLEER. CDR3 nucleotides: TGCGCCAGCAGCCAGGGGCCAGACACTGAAGCTTTCTTT. Its protein product is CASSQGPDTEAFF.

The sample holds many counts of this clonotype. The rearrangement links TRBV7-2 to TRBJ2-1; D possibly corresponds to TRBD1 (5 bases). The CDR3 contains 12 residues. V lost 5 bases to trimming and J lost 7 bases, with 9 bases between them. Germline V gene sequence: CDR1 SGHTA, CDR2 FQGNSA. The chain's CDR3 is CASSATGNEQFF. CDR3 coding DNA: TGTGCCAGCAGCGCAACAGGAAATGAGCAGTTCTTC.

Many counts were recorded for this clonotype. The V call is TRBV7-2, the J call TRBJ2-5; D is tentatively TRBD1 or TRBD2 (6 bases each). Germline V gene data show CDR1 as SGHTA and CDR2 as FQGNSA. V was trimmed by 4 bases and J by 4 bases, leaving 22 bases between them. There are 17 residues in the CDR3. CDR3 DNA: TGTGCCAGCAGCTATTATGGCTCTGGTCGGGGGCGAGAGACCCAGTACTTC. This codes for CASSYYGSGRGRETQYF. Full variable domain (rest looked up from reference TRBV7-2 and TRBJ2-5): GAGVSQSPSNKVTEKGKDVELRCDPISGHTALYWYRQSLGQGLEFLIYFQGNSAPDKSGLPSDRFSAERTGGSVSTLTIQRTQQEDSAVYLCASSYYGSGRGRETQYFGPGTRLLVL.

The V gene is TRBV7-9, the J gene TRBJ1-3, with D uncertain. The CDR3 runs 14 residues. Germline lookup yields CDR1 SEHNR and CDR2 FQNEAQ (reference sequence). Trimming removed 4 bases from V and 4 bases from J, with 11 bases in between. The CDR3, as DNA: TGTGCCAGCAGCTCAGTTTTATCCGGAAACACCATATATTTT. Amino acids: CASSSVLSGNTIYF.

This clonotype was seen at least ten times. The genes are TRBV6-5 and TRBJ1-2; 7 nucleotides line up with TRBD1. The V gene's germline CDR1 is MNHEY and CDR2 SVGAGI. Trimming removed 5 bases from V and 6 bases from J; junction bases left unmatched: 9. The CDR3 sequence is 14 residues long. The CDR3 loop reads CASSETGWGNGYTF. CDR3 DNA: TGTGCCAGCAGTGAGACAGGGTGGGGGAATGGCTACACCTTC.

This clonotype has ten or more counts. This chain uses TRBV7-9 with TRBJ2-7; TRBD2 agrees at 10 bases. This CDR3 has 16 amino acids. V shed 5 bases and J 0 bases; nucleotides not matched to a gene: 7. The germline gives CDR1 SEHNR, CDR2 FQNEAQ (reference sequence). The chain's CDR3 is CASSLRTSGSSYEQYF. The CDR3 DNA is TGTGCCAGCAGCCTTAGGACTAGCGGAAGCTCCTACGAGCAGTACTTC.

This clonotype was found many times. The chain couples TRBV7-8 to TRBJ2-6, with D uncertain. The V gene lost 4 bases and the J gene lost 0 bases, with 10 bases spanning the gap. Germline values: CDR1 SGHVS, CDR2 FQNEAQ. The CDR3 is 16 amino acids. The CDR3 region has the DNA TGTGCCAGCAGCTCCGGACGGCCCTCTGGGGCCAACGTCCTGACTTTC. Its translation is CASSSGRPSGANVLTF.

This chain links TRBV11-2 with TRBJ2-7, with no clear D. The CDR3 runs 12 residues. With 5 bases removed from V and 3 bases from J, the gap between germline ends came to 8 bases. The germline V gene encodes CDR1 SGHAT and CDR2 FQNNGV. CDR3 loop: CASSLRDYEQYF. The CDR3, as DNA: TGTGCCAGCAGCCTCAGAGACTACGAGCAGTACTTC.

In its sample, this clonotype was seen many times. The chain has TRBV11-2 and TRBJ1-6; D not certain. The CDR3 has 14 amino acids. The germline CDR1 and CDR2 sequences are SGHAT and FQNNGV. Trimming left V 4 bases short and J 9 bases short, with 13 bases between. CDR3 coding DNA: TGTGCCAGCAGCTCCCGGACCGTCTCTTCACCCCTCCACTTT. Translation gives CASSSRTVSSPLHF.